Described below is a single T cell receptor (beta chain) sequence and its context. Per the study methods: Scientists estimated how many nucleated cells there were by amplifying reference gene primers. Assay: immunoSEQ multiplex PCR; the TCRdb copy retains only in-frame clones and omits some. Clonal size and the V and J genes are those of that table, whereas D and trimming came from the DNA. This table holds 250,000 to 300,000 clones, roughly nine tenths found once. The J segment lost 2 bases and the V segment lost 0 bases, leaving 5 bases of the junction unmatched. CDR3 size: 17 residues. Germline V gene lookup returns CDR1 MGHRA and CDR2 YSYEKL. This entry is derived from a study of blood T cell repertoires in COVID-19. Study in general: PBMCs, B-cell-depleted T cells, or T cells provided the cDNA or gDNA that made up the material.

Sequenced sample: peripheral blood. This sequence was found in a woman between 50 and 59 years old who had recovered from COVID-19. V usage is TRBV4-1 and J usage is TRBJ1-3; 9 bases are shared with TRBD1. CDR3 in amino acids: CASSQDVGQGTGNTIYF. Here the CDR3 DNA reads TGCGCCAGCAGCCAAGATGTGGGACAGGGTACTGGAAACACCATATATTTT.